This T cell receptor beta chain appears in the sequencing data of a study of cytomegalovirus exposure and HLA in healthy donors (TCRdb year 2017). Regarding the research as a whole: An earlier analysis of roughly 610 of the donors reported about 300 Gb of sequence data and 90 million to 120 million unique TCR beta sequences obtained from 180 million or so T cells. An early release covering more than 500 HLA-typed donors comprised about 320 gigabases of sequencing data and tens of millions of unique TCR sequences. Of the roughly 400 genotyped donors, less than 85% were placed in the genetic ancestry cluster associated with self-reported Caucasian donors. The aim of the study was to test whether cataloging public T cell receptors could identify signatures of past pathogen exposure. The T cell repertoires of 666 subjects were profiled by immunosequencing and related to cytomegalovirus serostatus. In addition to the first cohort of 666 subjects, a separate validation cohort of 120 different subjects was used. To predict cytomegalovirus infection status, the study combined high-throughput TCR immunosequencing, statistical association of individual TCRs with disease status, and machine learning. A later analysis re-examined previously published TCR beta repertoires from just over 650 donors and added high-resolution HLA genotyping to investigate patterns of TCR occurrence. The later analysis used no new phenotypic data to find candidate immune exposures, relying instead on TCR beta sequences and their occurrence across donors. To decide whether each TCR beta V gene segment behaved as functional or pseudogenic, an earlier analysis of approximately 590 of the donors relied on high-throughput TCR beta sequencing. Donor age, sex, ethnicity and CMV serostatus were collected together with the repertoire data. Genome-wide SNP genotypes for about 65% of the 666 donors were used in a later genetic analysis, which treated that subset as a discovery cohort. Every discovery cohort repertoire had been produced on one sequencing platform. Both class I and class II loci were covered by HLA typing, at four-digit resolution. The number of typed donors differed by locus: about 620-640 for A, B, C, DRB1 and DQB1; 500 to 550 for DQA1; some 610 for DPA1; and roughly 490 for DPB1. A handful of DR-DQ haplotypes were handled as single units for association and clustering because linkage in the cohort was strong. Across approximately 400 genotyped donors of the cohort, an average of roughly 250,000 unique TCR beta nucleotide sequences per donor were sequenced, and around 19% of those sequences were non-productive.

Study-wide findings and limitations: Correlated functional status among segregating V segments might be attributable to linkage disequilibrium, but an unknown experimental factor could not be ruled out. A total of around 150 TCR beta chains were listed by the study as associated with cytomegalovirus. According to a later analysis, TCR association rates differed among HLA loci, with DRB1 alleles showing the most associated TCRs and HLA-C alleles showing the fewest. At a false discovery rate of 0.05, a later analysis linked 16,951 TCR beta sequences to specific HLA alleles. In a later genetic analysis, fewer N-insertions in productive TCRs were reported among donors in an Asian-associated ancestry cluster than the roughly 700-donor mean. While some public TCRs were present in many individuals, most TCR sequences turned up only very rarely across donors. A cluster of highly shared sequence variants was judged likely to represent a technical artifact of the sequencing pipeline. The authors suggested that the approach could potentially be generalized to other disease states and immunological phenotypes. A further reported finding was that TCR beta sequences accurately predicted the HLA-A and HLA-B alleles for most subjects in the first cohort. According to a later analysis, most CMV-associated TCR beta chains appeared to be HLA-restricted, and the HLA associations seemed to be driven largely by CMV exposure. Because counts were too low, seventeen rarely observed V segments, including chromosome 9 orphons, were excluded from the earlier analysis of several hundred of the donors. Because the 87-base-pair reads could not distinguish some IMGT-functional V segments, including TRBV6-2 and TRBV6-3, those segments were excluded. The classifier was reported to diagnose cytomegalovirus status with high specificity and sensitivity in both the original and validation cohorts. Compared with equally common non-associated chains, HLA-associated TCR beta chains in a later analysis were more clonally expanded and had lower generation probabilities. Only TCR beta chains were sequenced in this cohort, and the absence of alpha or paired-chain data limited detectable features. A later genetic analysis associated a missense DCLRE1C variant with V-gene and J-gene trimming of TCR beta chains, and an independent cohort replicated the association. The presence/absence analyses assumed that sequencing depth was roughly uniform across donors, and that assumption may not be true. In an earlier analysis of some 540 of the donors, most TCR beta V segments appeared in productive rearrangements about 90% or about 30% of the time, broadly matching IMGT annotations. When HLA alleles, especially DR and DQ, strongly co-occurred, attributing TCR associations to individual alleles was difficult. A few of the identified cytomegalovirus-associated TCR beta chains were confirmed in vitro to be specific for cytomegalovirus antigens. Because HLA typing was missing for some donors at each locus, association tests included only the typed subset. In a later analysis, several top co-occurrence clusters were reported to appear linked to parvovirus B19, influenza, CMV and Epstein-Barr virus. Immune exposure information for the cohort was limited to CMV serostatus.

The cohort comprised several hundred healthy bone marrow donors. At the time of sampling, every cohort member was nominally healthy, though immune exposures that went unrecorded were likely present. The donor tested CMV seronegative and was one of the 352 seronegative cohort members. A peripheral blood sample was provided by each donor, and peripheral blood mononuclear cells were used for TCR beta sequencing. The Qiagen DNeasy Blood Extraction Kit was used to extract genomic DNA from the blood cell samples. The receptor library was made with the immunoSEQ multiplex PCR assay. A mixture of 60 forward primers for TCR Vbeta segments and 13 reverse primers for TCR Jbeta segments was used in the multiplex PCR. A multiplex PCR assay on genomic DNA amplified the CDR3 region of rearranged TCR beta genes. On the Illumina HiSeq System, the amplified TCR beta libraries were sequenced as 87-base-pair reads. On the authors' methods: A later analysis counted about 80 million unique TCR beta chains across the 600 to 850 repertoires, and some 12 million of these chains were shared by at least two donors. To remove PCR and sequencing errors, raw reads were error-corrected and collapsed into unique sequences using a nearest-neighbor algorithm that merged closely related sequences. V, D and J gene segments were assigned by aligning CDR3 sequences to IMGT reference sequences. Each retained sequence needed at least a six-nucleotide match to both a V gene segment and a J gene segment. Rearrangements were classified as productive when the CDR3 lacked stop codons and remained in frame with V and J, and all other rearrangements were classified as non-productive. Following IMGT convention, CDR3 was defined as the stretch from the second conserved V-encoded cysteine to the conserved J-encoded phenylalanine. The earlier analysis of 450 to 750 of the donors excluded any sequence lacking an unambiguous match to a single V gene segment. An earlier analysis of some 500 of the donors classified V segments as functional when productive rearrangements were above 56.7% and as segregating when the standard deviation between donors was above 5%. A statistical classification framework was developed to diagnose cytomegalovirus status using the catalog of TCR beta chain sequences. In a later analysis, TCR nucleotide sequences were compared against IMGT/GENE-DB human TR gene sequences so that V and J genes could be assigned. Using the TCRdist pipeline, a later analysis assigned CDR3 sequences along with most-parsimonious VDJ recombination scenarios. In a later analysis, each TCR beta chain was defined by its CDR3 amino acid sequence together with its V-gene family, and reads lacking a unique V-gene family were excluded. A later analysis removed 500 to 650 highly shared, low-generation-probability nucleotide sequences to deal with suspected cross-contamination and a sequencing artifact. In a later analysis, a clonal expansion index for each public chain was calculated from normalized within-repertoire ranks of inferred template counts. In a later analysis, generation probabilities were computed using a VDJ recombination model fitted to out-of-frame rearrangements, and the results were checked against IGoR. In a later analysis, hypergeometric tests were used to score TCR-TCR, TCR-HLA and TCR-CMV co-occurrence, with a repertoire-size bias correction applied to TCR pairs. False discovery rates were estimated in a later analysis by permuting HLA or CMV assignments 20 times. A later analysis grouped co-occurring TCRs with DBSCAN, adding TCRdist sequence similarity when clustering within HLA-allele-positive subsets. Repertoires with fewer than 30,000 or more than 120,000 public chains, plus five repertoires with anomalous nucleotide sharing, were excluded from co-occurrence clustering. The immuneACCESS repertoire file appears here via TCRdb, limited to in-frame rearrangements. These files lack a portion of the clones; in checked studies, under half of the deficit traces to unresolved V genes, and the cause of the others is not known. V and J calls and clone size are copied from that table; D and trimming were computed from the DNA. The sample records roughly 120,000 clones, over 75% of which are singletons. In total, the top ten clones hold 1.5% to 2% of the sample.

To note about this clone: Its target antigen remains unknown. No per-base quality is available; no much larger clone lies one base away.

Based on the germline V gene, the CDR1 and CDR2 sequences are MDHEN and SYDVKM. Relative to germline, V is 6 bases shorter and J is 6 bases shorter, with 11 bases between their ends. The CDR3 holds 12 amino acids from the cysteine to the phenylalanine. The kept DNA is CDR3 alone, 36 bases in frame from the first base. The source of this sequence is a man aged 35-49 years in good health and CMV-seronegative. The chain is assembled from TRBV28 and TRBJ1-1; the D gene cannot be named for sure. Specimen: PBMCs. The CDR3 region reads CASSPPRPEAFF. The DNA sequence follows: TGTGCCAGCAGCCCCCCGCGTCCTGAAGCTTTCTTT.